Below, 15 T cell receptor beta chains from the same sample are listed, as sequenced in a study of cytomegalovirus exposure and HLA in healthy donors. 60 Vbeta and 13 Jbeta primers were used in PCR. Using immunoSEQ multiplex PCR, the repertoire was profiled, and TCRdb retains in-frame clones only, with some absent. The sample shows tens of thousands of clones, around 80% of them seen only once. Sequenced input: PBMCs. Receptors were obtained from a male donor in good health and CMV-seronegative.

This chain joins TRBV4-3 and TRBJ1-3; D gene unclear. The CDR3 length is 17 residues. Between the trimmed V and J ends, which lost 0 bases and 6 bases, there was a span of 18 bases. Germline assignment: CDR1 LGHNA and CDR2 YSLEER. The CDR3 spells CASSQDFAGSLENTIYF. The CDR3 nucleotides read TGCGCCAGCAGCCAAGACTTTGCGGGTTCTCTGGAAAACACCATATATTTT.

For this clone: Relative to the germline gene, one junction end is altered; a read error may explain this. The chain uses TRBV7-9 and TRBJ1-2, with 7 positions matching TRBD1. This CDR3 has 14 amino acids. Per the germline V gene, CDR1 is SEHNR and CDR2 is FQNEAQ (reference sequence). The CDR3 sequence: CASSIGGGGYGYPF. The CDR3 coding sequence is TGTGCCAGCAGTATAGGGGGCGGCGGCTATGGCTACCCCTTC. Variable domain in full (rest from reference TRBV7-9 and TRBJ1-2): DTGVSQNPRHKITKRGQNVTFRCDPISEHNRLYWYRQTLGQGPEFLTYFQNEAQLEKSRLLSDRFSAERPKGSFSTLEIQRTEQGDSAMYLCASSIGGGGYGYPFGSGTRLTVV.

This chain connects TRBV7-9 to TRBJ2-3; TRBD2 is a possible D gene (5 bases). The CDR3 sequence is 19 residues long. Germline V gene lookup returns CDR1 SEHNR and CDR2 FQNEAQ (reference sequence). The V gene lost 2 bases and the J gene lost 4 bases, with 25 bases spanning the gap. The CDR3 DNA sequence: TGTGCCAGCAGCTTACCACCCCTTGCGGGTCCCGACGGAGCAGATACGCAGTATTTT. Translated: CASSLPPLAGPDGADTQYF.

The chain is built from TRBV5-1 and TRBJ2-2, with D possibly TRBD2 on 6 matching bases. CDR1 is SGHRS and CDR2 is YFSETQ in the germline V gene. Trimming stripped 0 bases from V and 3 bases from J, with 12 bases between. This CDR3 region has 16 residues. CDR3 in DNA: TGCGCCAGCAGCTTGGGAGGCGGGATTGACACCGGGGAGCTGTTTTTT. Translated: CASSLGGGIDTGELFF.

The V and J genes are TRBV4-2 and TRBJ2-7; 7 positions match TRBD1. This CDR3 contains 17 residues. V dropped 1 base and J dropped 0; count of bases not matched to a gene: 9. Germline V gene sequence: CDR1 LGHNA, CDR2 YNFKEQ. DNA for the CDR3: TGTGCCAGCAGCCAAGTCCCGGGACAGCTCATCTCCTACGAGCAGTACTTC. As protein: CASSQVPGQLISYEQYF.

The CDR3 coding sequence is TGTGCCACCAGCGGAACACAGGGAGTTCAGCCCCAGCATTTT. This sequence encodes CATSGTQGVQPQHF. The chain links TRBV15 to TRBJ1-5, with D perhaps matching TRBD1 (6 bases). The CDR3 is 14 amino acids. The V gene lost 5 bases and the J gene lost 6 bases, with 14 bases spanning the gap. From germline, CDR1 is LNHNV and CDR2 YYDKDF (reference sequence).

CDR3 loop: CASSLFGEEASNQPQHF. CDR3 sequence (DNA): TGTGCCAGCAGTTTATTCGGAGAGGAGGCGAGCAATCAGCCCCAGCATTTT. The rearrangement uses TRBV27 and TRBJ1-5; D is ambiguous. Germline CDR1 is MNHEY and CDR2 is SMNVEV (reference sequence). The CDR3 covers 17 residues. V shed 1 base and J shed 1 base, with 14 bases lying between them.

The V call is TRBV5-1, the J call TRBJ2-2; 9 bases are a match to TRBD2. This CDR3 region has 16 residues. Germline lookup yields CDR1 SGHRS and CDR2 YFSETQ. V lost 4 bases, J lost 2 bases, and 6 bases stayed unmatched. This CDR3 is CASSPGAGGNTGELFF. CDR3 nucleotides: TGCGCCAGCAGCCCGGGAGCGGGGGGTAACACCGGGGAGCTGTTTTTT.

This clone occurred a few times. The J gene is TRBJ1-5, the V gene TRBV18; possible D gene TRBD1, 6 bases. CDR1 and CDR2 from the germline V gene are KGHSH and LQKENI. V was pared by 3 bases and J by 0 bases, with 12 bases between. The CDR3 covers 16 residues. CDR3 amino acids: CASSPLGQNSNQPQHF. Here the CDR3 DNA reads TGTGCCAGCTCACCCCTTGGACAGAATAGCAATCAGCCCCAGCATTTT.

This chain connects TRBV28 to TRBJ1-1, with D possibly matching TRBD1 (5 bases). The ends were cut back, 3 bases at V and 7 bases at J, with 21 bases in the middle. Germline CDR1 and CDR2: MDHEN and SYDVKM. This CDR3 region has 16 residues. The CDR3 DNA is TGTGCCAGCAGTTTGGGATGGGGCCAGGGTACCAATGAAGCTTTCTTT. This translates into CASSLGWGQGTNEAFF.

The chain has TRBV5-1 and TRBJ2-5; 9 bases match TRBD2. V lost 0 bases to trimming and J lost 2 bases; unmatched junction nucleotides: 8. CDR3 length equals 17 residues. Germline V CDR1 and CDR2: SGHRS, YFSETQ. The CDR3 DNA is TGCGCCAGCAGCTTGGGTCCGGGACTAGCAGAACAAGAGACCCAGTACTTC. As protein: CASSLGPGLAEQETQYF. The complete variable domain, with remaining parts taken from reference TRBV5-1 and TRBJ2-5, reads KAGVTQTPRYLIKTRGQQVTLSCSPISGHRSVSWYQQTPGQGLQFLFEYFSETQRNKGNFPGRFSGRQFSNSRSEMNVSTLELGDSALYLCASSLGPGLAEQETQYFGPGTRLLVL.

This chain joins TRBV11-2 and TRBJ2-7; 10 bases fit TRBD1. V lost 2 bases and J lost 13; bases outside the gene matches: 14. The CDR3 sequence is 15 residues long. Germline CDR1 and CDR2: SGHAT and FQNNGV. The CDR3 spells CASSLQTGGGRGGYF. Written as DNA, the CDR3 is TGTGCCAGCAGCTTACAGACAGGGGGCGGTCGAGGGGGCTACTTC.

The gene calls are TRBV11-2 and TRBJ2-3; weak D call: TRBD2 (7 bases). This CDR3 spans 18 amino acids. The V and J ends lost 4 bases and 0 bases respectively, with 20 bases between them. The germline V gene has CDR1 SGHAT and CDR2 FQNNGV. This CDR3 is CASSSGRGALTSTDTQYF. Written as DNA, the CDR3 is TGTGCCAGCAGCTCGGGTCGGGGGGCCCTGACTAGCACAGATACGCAGTATTTT. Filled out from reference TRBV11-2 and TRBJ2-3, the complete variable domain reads EAGVAQSPRYKIIEKRQSVAFWCNPISGHATLYWYQQILGQGPKLLIQFQNNGVVDDSQLPKDRFSAERLKGVDSTLKIQPAKLEDSAVYLCASSSGRGALTSTDTQYFGPGTRLTVL.

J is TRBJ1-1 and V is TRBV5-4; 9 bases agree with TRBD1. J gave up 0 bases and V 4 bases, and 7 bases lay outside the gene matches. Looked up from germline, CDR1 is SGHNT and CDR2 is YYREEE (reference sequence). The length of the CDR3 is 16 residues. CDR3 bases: TGTGCCAGCAGCCCTCGGACAGGGGCCATGAACACTGAAGCTTTCTTT. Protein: CASSPRTGAMNTEAFF.

The CDR3 region is CSVRPGGNEKLFF. DNA for the CDR3: TGCAGCGTCCGCCCGGGGGGTAATGAAAAACTGTTTTTT. The chain is built from TRBV29-1 and TRBJ1-4, with D possibly TRBD1 on 5 matching bases. Germline CDR1 and CDR2: SQVTM and ANQGSEA. The length of the CDR3 is 13 residues. V lost 6 bases and J 4 bases, leaving 12 bases between the germline ends.